Listed below are T cell receptor beta chains from one sample, sequenced in a study of blood T cells in healthy people across ages. TCRdb used MiXCR to reprocess the 5' RACE reads, holding one entry per CDR3 protein. The sample comprises approximately 1,700,000 distinct CDR3 sequences, about two fifths of which are singletons, and about 23% rests with the top ten. The specimen was blood. These receptors originate from a human donor in good health. Both conserved end residues are part of each CDR3. The D gene is left open where the match is weak. Part of the rows lack a size; the others show once, few, many or a class for expanded clones.

V gene: TRBV20-1
D gene: TRBD2
J gene: TRBJ2-3
clone size: NA
CDR3 protein: CSAGLAGGRTDTQYF
CDR3 DNA: TGCAGTGCCGGACTAGCGGGGGGGCGTACAGATACGCAGTATTTT

V gene: TRBV29-1
D gene: TRBD2
J gene: TRBJ2-3
clone size: NA
CDR3 protein: CSVVGLITDTQYF
CDR3 DNA: TGCAGCGTTGTGGGACTAATCACAGATACGCAGTATTTT

V gene: TRBV29-1
D gene: TRBD1
J gene: TRBJ1-5
clone size: NA
CDR3 protein: CSVMTGGSNQPQHF
CDR3 DNA: TGCAGCGTTATGACAGGGGGCAGCAATCAGCCCCAGCATTTT

V gene: TRBV20-1
D gene: TRBD1
J gene: TRBJ2-1
clone size: NA
CDR3 protein: CSARERTGGLRTFF
CDR3 DNA: TGCAGTGCTAGAGAAAGAACAGGGGGCTTACGTACGTTCTTC

V gene: TRBV10-3
D gene: NA
J gene: TRBJ1-4
clone size: few
CDR3 protein: CATAATTNEKLFF
CDR3 DNA: TGTGCCACCGCAGCGACAACTAATGAAAAACTGTTTTTT

V gene: TRBV7-9
D gene: NA
J gene: TRBJ1-1
clone size: few
CDR3 protein: CASSLAGISEAFF
CDR3 DNA: TGTGCCAGCAGCTTAGCAGGGATCTCTGAAGCTTTCTTT

V gene: TRBV2
D gene: NA
J gene: TRBJ1-5
clone size: few
CDR3 protein: CASSTTDTVNQPQHF
CDR3 DNA: TGTGCCAGCAGTACTACTGACACCGTCAATCAGCCCCAGCATTTT

V gene: TRBV4-1
D gene: NA
J gene: TRBJ2-1
clone size: NA
CDR3 protein: CASSFSKGHNGQFF
CDR3 DNA: TGCGCCAGCAGCTTTAGTAAGGGACACAATGGGCAGTTCTTC

V gene: TRBV10-3
D gene: NA
J gene: TRBJ2-7
clone size: few
CDR3 protein: CAISFPGESTSSSYEQYF
CDR3 DNA: TGTGCCATCAGCTTTCCGGGAGAATCAACCTCCAGCTCCTACGAGCAGTACTTC

V gene: TRBV12-3/TRBV12-4
D gene: NA
J gene: TRBJ2-7
clone size: few
CDR3 protein: CASSLGGGAAYEQYF
CDR3 DNA: TGTGCCAGCAGTTTGGGAGGCGGGGCTGCTTACGAGCAGTACTTC

V gene: TRBV5-5
D gene: NA
J gene: TRBJ1-6
clone size: NA
CDR3 protein: CASSFNGGHNSPLHF
CDR3 DNA: TGTGCCAGCAGCTTTAACGGCGGCCATAATTCACCCCTCCACTTT

V gene: TRBV6-2/TRBV6-3
D gene: NA
J gene: TRBJ1-1
clone size: NA
CDR3 protein: CASWGANTEAFF
CDR3 DNA: TGTGCCAGCTGGGGGGCGAACACTGAAGCTTTCTTT

V gene: TRBV5-6
D gene: NA
J gene: TRBJ2-1
clone size: few
CDR3 protein: CASSSKGATGGLDNEQFF
CDR3 DNA: TGTGCCAGCAGCTCGAAGGGGGCCACGGGGGGGTTGGACAATGAGCAGTTCTTC

V gene: TRBV20-1
D gene: NA
J gene: TRBJ2-7
clone size: NA
CDR3 protein: CSSGLGEQYF
CDR3 DNA: TGCAGTTCGGGGTTAGGCGAGCAGTACTTC

V gene: TRBV20-1
D gene: TRBD2
J gene: TRBJ2-4
clone size: NA
CDR3 protein: CSARDGLAAYNEQYF
CDR3 DNA: TGCAGTGCTAGAGATGGGCTAGCGGCCTACAATGAGCAGTACTTC

V gene: TRBV11-1
D gene: NA
J gene: TRBJ2-7
clone size: few
CDR3 protein: CASSLRGGEYEQYF
CDR3 DNA: TGTGCCAGCAGCTTACGCGGGGGCGAATACGAGCAGTACTTC